The 5 T cell receptor beta chains presented below share a single source sample, sequenced in a study of T-cell reconstitution after alpha-beta-depleted transplantation in children. Unique molecular identifiers featured in how the TCRbeta library was prepared. TCRdb independently ran MiXCR on the PCR reads; one entry per CDR3 protein. The table has more than 500,000 distinct CDR3 sequences, about 10% seen once. Source: PBMCs, mostly from graft donor cells, taken 180 days after TCRalphabeta/CD19-depleted stem cell transplant. The receptors derive from a female patient aged 2 to 10 who had a stem cell transplant for aplastic anemia, so the T cells may come from the graft donor.

This clonotype was recorded at least ten times. The V gene is TRBV7-2, the J gene TRBJ1-5, with D uncertain. Looked up from germline, CDR1 is SGHTA and CDR2 is FQGNSA. The CDR3 is made up of 15 amino acids. Between the trimmed V and J ends, which lost 5 bases and 0 bases, there was a span of 11 bases. CDR3 nucleotide sequence: TGTGCCAGCAGCCAGGATTCTTATAGCAATCAGCCCCAGCATTTT. Translation gives CASSQDSYSNQPQHF.

CDR3 sequence: CASSTFLAGGHEQFF. CDR3 bases: TGTGCCAGCAGTACCTTCCTAGCGGGAGGCCATGAGCAGTTCTTC. This chain uses TRBV12-3 or TRBV12-4 with TRBJ2-1; 11 nucleotides agree with TRBD2. Trimming at V came to 5 bases and at J to 8 bases, leaving 8 bases not matched to a gene. The CDR3 consists of 15 residues.

The chain carries TRBV28 and TRBJ2-4, with a tentative D call TRBD2 (6 bases). The CDR3 totals 17 residues. Germline-derived CDR1 and CDR2 are MDHEN and SYDVKM. Trimming removed 2 bases at V and 2 bases at J, with 16 bases between. CDR3 residues: CASSLESLRGTKNIQYF. In DNA form, the CDR3 reads TGTGCCAGCAGTTTAGAATCGTTGCGGGGTACCAAAAACATTCAGTACTTC.

The V and J genes are TRBV9 and TRBJ2-3, with D perhaps being TRBD1 or TRBD2 (5 bases each). Germline V gives CDR1 SGDLS, CDR2 YYNGEE. CDR3 length: 15 amino acids. With 2 bases removed from V and 4 bases from J, the gap between germline ends came to 14 bases. In DNA form, the CDR3 reads TGTGCCAGCAGCGTCCAGGGTGAGGGCCCAGATACGCAGTATTTT. Its translation is CASSVQGEGPDTQYF.

The chain recombines TRBV5-1 with TRBJ2-6, with D perhaps assigned TRBD1 or TRBD2 (5 bases each). CDR1 is SGHRS and CDR2 is YFSETQ in the germline V gene. This CDR3 comprises 16 residues. V dropped 4 bases and J dropped 0 bases, with 11 bases sitting between them. The CDR3 spells CASSPGLSSGANVLTF. The CDR3 bases are TGCGCCAGCAGCCCGGGGCTTAGCTCTGGGGCCAACGTCCTGACTTTC.